The clone carrying this T cell receptor beta chain was recorded at least ten times. Its antigen is as yet unknown. This beta chain turned up in a library designed for alpha chains; as an off-target read, its abundance says little. Time point denoted: sample taken at primary tumor resection. Sequencing was performed on whole RNA extracted from tumor and nontumor lung tissue, or from frozen PBMC, and the material was left unsorted. Germline assignment: CDR1 DFQATT and CDR2 SNEGSKA (reference sequence). The J segment lost 2 bases and the V segment lost 3 bases, leaving 6 bases of the junction unmatched. The CDR3 contains 16 residues. The sample is drawn from a study of spatial heterogeneity in lung cancer. Study-wide context: There were consistently more beta-chain sequences detected than alpha-chain sequences. Study-wide results and caveats: Tumor mutation count correlated with how many alpha and beta TCRs expanded intratumorally.

Individual TCR cDNA molecules each bore their own unique molecular identifier. One entry per CDR3 protein results from TCRdb running MiXCR on the 5' RACE reads. The sample holds roughly 18,000 distinct CDR3 sequences, 8.5% to 10% seen once. The rearrangement links TRBV20-1 to TRBJ2-4, with TRBD1 identical over 11 bases. This clonotype was obtained from a female donor with early-stage non-small cell lung cancer. The specimen was lung tumor tissue, collected at surgery. The CDR3 reads CSASGGTGGSKNIQYF. The CDR3 DNA is TGCAGTGCTAGCGGAGGGACAGGGGGGTCCAAAAACATTCAGTACTTC.